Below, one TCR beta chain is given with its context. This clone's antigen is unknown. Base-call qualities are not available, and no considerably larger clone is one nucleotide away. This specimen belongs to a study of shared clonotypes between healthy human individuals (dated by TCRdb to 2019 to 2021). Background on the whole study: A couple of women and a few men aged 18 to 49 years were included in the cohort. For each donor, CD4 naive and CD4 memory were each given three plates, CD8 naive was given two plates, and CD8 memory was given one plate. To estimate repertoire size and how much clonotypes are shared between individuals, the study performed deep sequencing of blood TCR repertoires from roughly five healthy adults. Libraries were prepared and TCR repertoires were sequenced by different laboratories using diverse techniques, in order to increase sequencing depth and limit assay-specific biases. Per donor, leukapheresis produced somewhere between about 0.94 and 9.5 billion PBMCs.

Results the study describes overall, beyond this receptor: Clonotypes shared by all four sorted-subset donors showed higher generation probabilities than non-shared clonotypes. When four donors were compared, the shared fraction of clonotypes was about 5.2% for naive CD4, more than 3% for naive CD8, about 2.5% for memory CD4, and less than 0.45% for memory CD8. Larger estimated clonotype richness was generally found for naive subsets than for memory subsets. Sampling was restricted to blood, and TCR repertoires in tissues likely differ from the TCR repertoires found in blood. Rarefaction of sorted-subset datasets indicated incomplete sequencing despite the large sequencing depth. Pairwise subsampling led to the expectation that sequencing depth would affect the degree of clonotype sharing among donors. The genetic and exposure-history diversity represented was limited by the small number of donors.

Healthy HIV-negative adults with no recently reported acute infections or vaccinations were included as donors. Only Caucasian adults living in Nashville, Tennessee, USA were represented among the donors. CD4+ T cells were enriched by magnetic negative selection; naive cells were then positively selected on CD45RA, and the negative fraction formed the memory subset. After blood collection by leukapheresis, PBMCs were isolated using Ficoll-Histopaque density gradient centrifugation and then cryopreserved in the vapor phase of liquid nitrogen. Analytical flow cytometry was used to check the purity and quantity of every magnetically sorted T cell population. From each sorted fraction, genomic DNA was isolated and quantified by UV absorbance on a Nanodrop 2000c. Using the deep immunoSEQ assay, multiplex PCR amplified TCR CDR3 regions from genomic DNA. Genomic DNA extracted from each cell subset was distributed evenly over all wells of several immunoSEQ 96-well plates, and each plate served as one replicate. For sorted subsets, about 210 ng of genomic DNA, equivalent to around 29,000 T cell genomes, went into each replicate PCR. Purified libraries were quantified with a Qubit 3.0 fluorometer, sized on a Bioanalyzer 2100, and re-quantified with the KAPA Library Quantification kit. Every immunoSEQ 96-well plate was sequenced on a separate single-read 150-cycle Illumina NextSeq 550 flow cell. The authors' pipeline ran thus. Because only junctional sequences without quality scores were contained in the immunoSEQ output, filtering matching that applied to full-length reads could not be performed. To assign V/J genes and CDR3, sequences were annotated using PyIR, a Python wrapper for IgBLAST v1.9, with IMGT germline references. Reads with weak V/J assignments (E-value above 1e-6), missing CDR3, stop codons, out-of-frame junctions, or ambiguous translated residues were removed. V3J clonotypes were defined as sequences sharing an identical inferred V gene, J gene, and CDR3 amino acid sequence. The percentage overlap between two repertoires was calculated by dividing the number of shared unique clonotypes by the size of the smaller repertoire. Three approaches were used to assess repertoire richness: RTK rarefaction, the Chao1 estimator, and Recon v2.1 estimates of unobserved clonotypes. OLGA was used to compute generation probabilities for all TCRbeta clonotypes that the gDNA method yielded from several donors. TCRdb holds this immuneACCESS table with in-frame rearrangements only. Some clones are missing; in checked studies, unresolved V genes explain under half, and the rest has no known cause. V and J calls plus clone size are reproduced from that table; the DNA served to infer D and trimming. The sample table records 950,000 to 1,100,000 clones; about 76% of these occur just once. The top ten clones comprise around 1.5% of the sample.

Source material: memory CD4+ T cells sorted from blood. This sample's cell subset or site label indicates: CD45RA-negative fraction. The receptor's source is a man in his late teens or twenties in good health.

The CDR3 region has the sequence CASSPPTGRESYEQYF. Read as DNA, the sequence is TGTGCCAGCTCACCACCGACGGGCAGGGAGTCCTACGAGCAGTACTTC. This chain is built from TRBV18 and TRBJ2-7, with a tentative D call of TRBD1 or TRBD2, each matching 5 bases. Looking up the germline V gene yields CDR1 KGHSH and CDR2 LQKENI. A distance of 13 bases separates the germline ends of V and J, which lose 0 bases and 1 base respectively. Measured from the cysteine to the phenylalanine, the CDR3 is 16 residues long. Just CDR3 DNA is preserved here, 48 bases in frame from base 1.